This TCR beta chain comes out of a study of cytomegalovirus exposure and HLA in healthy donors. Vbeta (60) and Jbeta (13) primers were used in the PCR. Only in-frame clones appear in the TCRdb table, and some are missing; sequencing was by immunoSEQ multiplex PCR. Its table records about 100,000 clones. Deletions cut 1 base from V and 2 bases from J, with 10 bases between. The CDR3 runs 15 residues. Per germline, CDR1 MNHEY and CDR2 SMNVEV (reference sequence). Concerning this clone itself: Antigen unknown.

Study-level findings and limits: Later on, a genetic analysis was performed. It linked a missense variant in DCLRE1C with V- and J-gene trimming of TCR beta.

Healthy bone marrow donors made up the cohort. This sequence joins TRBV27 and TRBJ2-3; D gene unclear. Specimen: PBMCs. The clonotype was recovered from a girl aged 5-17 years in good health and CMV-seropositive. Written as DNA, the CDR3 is TGTGCCAGCAGTTTATTGGGCCGGAACACAGATACGCAGTATTTT. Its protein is CASSLLGRNTDTQYF.